This passage covers 2 T cell receptor beta chains from one sample sequenced in a study of OX40 agonist ivuxolimab in advanced cancers. Assay used: immunoSEQ multiplex PCR; TCRdb lists only in-frame clones, some missing. This sample has 100,000 to 110,000 clones, with roughly 90% found just once. This sample comprised CD4+ or CD8+ T cells sorted from blood, obtained in a trial of the OX40 agonist ivuxolimab. All receptors derive from an adult with an advanced solid tumor such as melanoma, head and neck, liver or kidney cancer.

The V call is TRBV4-1, the J call TRBJ2-5; D is uncertain. With 4 bases removed from V and 1 base from J, the gap between germline ends came to 7 bases. The CDR3 runs to 13 residues. Per germline, CDR1 MGHRA and CDR2 YSYEKL. The CDR3 reads CASSRASQETQYF. In DNA form, the CDR3 reads TGCGCCAGCAGCCGGGCTTCCCAAGAGACCCAGTACTTC.

The CDR3 reads CASSLQGLEAFF. The DNA of the CDR3 is TGTGCCAGCAGCTTACAGGGCCTTGAAGCTTTCTTT. The chain uses TRBV7-9 and TRBJ1-1, with D tentatively TRBD1 (5 bases). From germline, CDR1 is SEHNR and CDR2 FQNEAQ (reference sequence). The CDR3 totals 12 residues. V was shortened by 2 bases and J by 7 bases, with 8 bases between the two germline ends.